The entry that follows covers one TCR beta chain sequence. The antigen remains unidentified. These data come from a study of cytomegalovirus exposure and HLA in healthy donors. Study findings and constraints: It was 160 or so TCR beta chains that were listed as cytomegalovirus-associated. Clusters of TCRs from the first cohort tended to co-occur in the roughly 120 validation repertoires (as a later analysis found). Published work reported that the classifier diagnosed cytomegalovirus status with high specificity and sensitivity.

The V end lost 3 bases, the J end lost 4 bases, and 13 bases lay between the germline ends. The CDR3 consists of 14 residues. Per germline, CDR1 SGHNT and CDR2 YYREEE (reference sequence). Libraries were prepared by immunoSEQ multiplex PCR; TCRdb keeps only in-frame clonotypes and omits some of them. The sample lists tens of thousands of clones, roughly 94% occurring once. Sequencing was done on a sample of PBMCs. The rearrangement uses TRBV5-4 and TRBJ1-2; possible D gene TRBD1, 6 bases. The receptor was isolated from a young man in good health and CMV-seropositive. CDR3 loop: CASSSGQPSYGYTF. The DNA of the CDR3 is TGTGCCAGCAGCTCAGGACAGCCCTCCTATGGCTACACCTTC.